The rows below give T cell receptor beta chains drawn from one sample of a study of shared clonotypes between healthy human individuals. Assay used: immunoSEQ multiplex PCR; TCRdb lists only in-frame clones, some missing. The sample carries approximately 2.5 million clones, roughly 93% recorded once. Sequences were obtained from naive CD4+ T cells from PBMCs. Receptor source: a man between 18 and 29 years old in good health. Some clones in this sample may be carry-over from other donors' samples. The CDR3 runs from the conserved cysteine through the conserved F or W. A D gene is named only where the DNA matches it firmly. Clone size, where shown, is once, few, many, or a class for clones that have expanded.

v_gene	j_gene	abundance	d_gene	CDR3aa	CDR3nt
TRBV20-1	TRBJ1-2	NA	NA	CSASQGHGYTF	TGCAGTGCTAGCCAGGGCCATGGCTACACCTTC
TRBV6-1	TRBJ1-6	NA	NA	CASSGTAGDSPLHF	TGTGCCAGCAGTGGCACGGCAGGGGATTCACCCCTCCACTTT
TRBV7-9	TRBJ2-2	NA	TRBD2	CASRREGFTGELFF	TGTGCCAGCCGAAGGGAGGGATTCACCGGGGAGCTGTTTTTT
TRBV7-9	TRBJ2-1	NA	TRBD2	CASSNRLAGENNEQFF	TGTGCCAGCAGCAACCGACTAGCGGGAGAGAACAATGAGCAGTTCTTC
TRBV15	TRBJ2-1	NA	NA	CATSRGASNSYNEQFF	TGTGCCACCAGCAGGGGAGCGAGTAACTCCTACAATGAGCAGTTCTTC
TRBV28	TRBJ1-5	NA	TRBD1	CASSLSRRTGGGQPQHF	TGTGCCAGCAGTCTGAGCCGACGGACAGGGGGAGGTCAGCCCCAGCATTTT
TRBV25-1	TRBJ2-1	NA	NA	CASSGDLLSSEQFF	TGTGCCAGCAGTGGGGACCTTCTTTCTAGTGAGCAGTTCTTC
TRBV6-6	TRBJ1-2	NA	NA	CASSSGHPLNYGYTF	TGTGCCAGCAGTTCGGGACACCCATTAAACTATGGCTACACCTTC
TRBV28	TRBJ2-7	few	NA	CASSTSYEQYF	TGTGCCAGCAGCACTTCCTACGAGCAGTACTTC
TRBV4-1	TRBJ2-7	NA	TRBD2	CASSPLGGSSYEQYF	TGCGCCAGCAGCCCTTTAGGCGGGAGCTCCTACGAGCAGTACTTC
TRBV7-6	TRBJ1-2	NA	NA	CASSLNLGYGYTF	TGTGCCAGCAGCCTGAACCTCGGCTATGGCTACACCTTC
TRBV5-1	TRBJ1-1	NA	TRBD1	CASSLRQGVDEAFF	TGCGCCAGCAGCTTAAGACAGGGCGTAGATGAAGCTTTCTTT
TRBV10-1	TRBJ1-6	once	NA	CASSEAGSNSPLHF	TGCGCCAGCAGTGAGGCGGGCTCCAATTCACCCCTCCACTTT
TRBV7-9	TRBJ2-7	few	TRBD1	CASSFRDSHYEQYF	TGTGCCAGCAGCTTCCGGGACAGCCACTACGAGCAGTACTTC
TRBV11-2	TRBJ1-2	NA	NA	CASSQRGTYGYTF	TGTGCCAGCAGTCAAAGGGGGACATATGGCTACACCTTC
TRBV19	TRBJ2-7	NA	NA	CASSISSGDTYEQYF	TGTGCCAGTAGTATATCGAGCGGGGACACCTACGAGCAGTACTTC
TRBV2	TRBJ2-7	NA	TRBD2	CASSTGLAGLTYEQYF	TGTGCCAGCAGTACCGGACTAGCGGGGCTTACCTACGAGCAGTACTTC
TRBV28	TRBJ1-2	NA	TRBD1	CASSLGQGIYGYTF	TGTGCCAGCAGTTTGGGACAGGGCATTTATGGCTACACCTTC
TRBV9	TRBJ1-1	NA	TRBD1	CASSAPGQDTEAFF	TGTGCCAGCAGCGCACCAGGACAGGACACTGAAGCTTTCTTT
TRBV12-2	TRBJ2-3	NA	NA	CASRLSFPKGTDTQYF	TGTGCAAGTCGCTTATCCTTTCCCAAGGGGACAGATACGCAGTATTTT